The T cell receptor (beta chain) under discussion was sequenced for a study of T cell repertoires in cytomegalovirus infection. TCRdb passed the reads through MiXCR, listing each CDR3 protein once. The table lists roughly 120,000 distinct CDR3 sequences, around 30% of them singletons. Trimming left V 0 bases short and J 9 bases short, with 12 bases between. The CDR3 extends over 15 amino acids. From germline, CDR1 is MNHNY and CDR2 SVGAGI (reference sequence). Concerning this clonotype itself: Its target is unknown.

This sequence was found in a human donor in good health (CMV status not recorded). Some clones in this sample may be carry-over from other donors' samples. This chain links TRBV6-6 with TRBJ1-6; D is perhaps TRBD1 (5 bases). The specimen comprised CD8+ T cells from cultured PBMCs, sampled from culture after CMV antigen stimulation. The CDR3 nucleotides are TGTGCCAGCAGTTACTCGAGGGACGAAGCTTCACCCCTCCACTTT. This gives the protein CASSYSRDEASPLHF.